These 32 T cell receptor beta chains were all obtained from the same sample, sequenced in a study of radiotherapy plus CTLA-4 blockade in lung cancer. TCRdb's copy holds only in-frame clones and misses some; the assay was immunoSEQ multiplex PCR. The table includes tens of thousands of clones, 80% to 85% detected once. Sample: peripheral blood, taken from a patient treated with radiotherapy plus ipilimumab. These receptors were obtained from a human donor with non-small cell lung cancer who had stable disease on radiotherapy plus ipilimumab.

This clone was seen only once. The rearrangement uses TRBV6-1 and TRBJ1-6; D is unclear. With 7 bases removed from V and 2 bases from J, the gap between germline ends came to 9 bases. CDR1 is MNHNS and CDR2 is SASEGT in the germline V gene. This CDR3 has 14 amino acids. CDR3 bases: TGTGCCAGCATGGCGTCCACCTATAATTCACCCCTCCACTTT. Its translation: CASMASTYNSPLHF.

This rearrangement joins TRBV5-4 to TRBJ2-2, with TRBD1 matching over 10 bases. Losses at the gene ends were 3 bases for V and 7 bases for J; bases not matched to a gene: 9. The CDR3 sequence is 16 residues long. The V gene's germline CDR1 is SGHNT and CDR2 YYREEE (reference sequence). CDR3 bases: TGTGCCAGCAGCTCCGACAGGGGGCGCGTTAACGGGGAGCTGTTTTTT. Encoded protein: CASSSDRGRVNGELFF.

In its sample, this clone was seen a few times. The chain combines TRBV5-1 with TRBJ2-7; TRBD2 might be the D (5 bases). The germline V and J ends were trimmed by 6 bases and 1 base, with 8 bases remaining between them. This CDR3 comprises 12 residues. The V gene's germline CDR1 is SGHRS and CDR2 YFSETQ. The CDR3 is CASNGISYEQYF. CDR3 sequence (DNA): TGCGCCAGCAACGGGATTTCCTACGAGCAGTACTTC.

The rearrangement uses TRBV6-4 and TRBJ2-3; 9 positions match TRBD2. Germline V lookup: CDR1 MRHNA, CDR2 SNTAGT. Trimming took 3 bases from V and 3 from J; bases not matched to a gene: 4. The CDR3 spans 15 residues. CDR3 loop: CASSEASGTTDTQYF. Here the CDR3 DNA reads TGTGCCAGCAGTGAGGCTAGCGGGACTACAGATACGCAGTATTTT.

The chain recombines TRBV10-1 with TRBJ2-5, with D tentatively TRBD2 (6 bases). Germline V gene lookup returns CDR1 WNHNN and CDR2 SYGVQD (reference sequence). The CDR3 length is 13 residues. The V end lost 3 bases, the J end lost 5 bases, and 10 bases lay between the germline ends. The CDR3, as DNA: TGCGCCAGCAGTGATTCGGGGAGGGAGACCCAGTACTTC. Translated, it gives CASSDSGRETQYF.

This chain joins TRBV5-4 and TRBJ2-7; D might be TRBD1 or TRBD2, each matching 5 bases. There are 13 residues in the CDR3. Trimming cost V 4 bases and J 6 bases, with 14 bases left between them. In germline, CDR1 is SGHNT, CDR2 YYREEE (reference sequence). CDR3 DNA sequence: TGTGCCAGCAGCCCGGGACCGTCTGGCGAGCAGTACTTC. This gives the protein CASSPGPSGEQYF.

V is TRBV7-2 and J is TRBJ2-7; D is uncertain. Trimming removed 1 base at V and 3 bases at J, with 10 bases between. Germline V gives CDR1 SGHTA, CDR2 FQGNSA. The CDR3 is made up of 14 amino acids. In DNA form, the CDR3 reads TGTGCCAGCAGCTTAGGAGGAAGTGACTACGAGCAGTACTTC. Residues: CASSLGGSDYEQYF.

The chain links TRBV6-4 to TRBJ2-7; 8 nucleotides match TRBD1. CDR1 and CDR2 from the germline V gene are MRHNA and SNTAGT. J lost 6 bases, V lost 7 bases, and 8 bases had no gene match. The CDR3 has 13 residues. DNA for the CDR3: TGTGCCAGCAAGGGCAGGGGGCCTGGCGAGCAGTACTTC. It encodes CASKGRGPGEQYF.

The chain combines TRBV2 with TRBJ2-2; D tentatively reads TRBD1 or TRBD2 (5 bases each). There are 15 residues in the CDR3. V was clipped by 5 bases and J by 8 bases, with 18 bases between them. Germline V lookup: CDR1 SNHLY, CDR2 FYNNEI. The CDR3 DNA reads as TGTGCCAGCAGTCGGACCGGTGGGGACGTAGGGGAGCTGTTTTTT. Its protein product is CASSRTGGDVGELFF.

This chain uses TRBV7-6 with TRBJ2-1, with TRBD2 identical over 11 bases. V dropped 5 bases and J dropped 6; count of bases not matched to a gene: 9. CDR3 size: 16 residues. Germline assignment: CDR1 SGHVS and CDR2 FNYEAQ. The CDR3 spells CASSPAGTSGRNEQFF. CDR3 bases: TGTGCCAGCAGCCCTGCCGGGACTAGCGGACGCAATGAGCAGTTCTTC.

V gene TRBV5-1 combines with J gene TRBJ1-2, with D tentatively TRBD1 (5 bases). The CDR3 sequence is 14 residues long. V was clipped by 2 bases and J by 0 bases, with 8 bases between them. Per germline, CDR1 SGHRS and CDR2 YFSETQ. This CDR3 reads CASSFQDTNYGYTF. The CDR3 DNA reads TGCGCCAGCAGCTTTCAGGACACTAACTATGGCTACACCTTC.

This clone appeared once. This chain links TRBV6-5 with TRBJ2-5, with TRBD2 matching over 9 bases. The CDR3 length is 15 residues. J was trimmed by 1 base and V by 6 bases; bases with no gene match: 6. In germline, CDR1 is MNHEY, CDR2 SVGAGI. The CDR3: CASRFSGGVQETQYF. In DNA form, the CDR3 reads TGTGCCAGCAGATTTAGCGGGGGAGTCCAAGAGACCCAGTACTTC.

The rearrangement joins TRBV11-2 to TRBJ1-6; tentatively, D is TRBD1 (5 bases). Germline assignment: CDR1 SGHAT and CDR2 FQNNGV. Trimming took off 1 base at V and 2 bases at J, with 6 bases between the two ends. This CDR3 comprises 15 residues. CDR3 residues: CASSLAGPYNSPLHF. CDR3 sequence (DNA): TGTGCCAGCAGCTTAGCGGGACCCTATAATTCACCCCTCCACTTT.

The chain carries TRBV9 and TRBJ2-5; TRBD2 agrees at 9 bases. The CDR3 spans 18 residues. V shed 4 bases, J shed 0 bases, and the junction held 13 bases outside the gene matches. CDR1 is SGDLS, CDR2 YYNGEE, per germline. The CDR3 DNA sequence: TGTGCCAGCAGCCAAGGGAGGGGGACTAGCCCAAACCAAGAGACCCAGTACTTC. This encodes CASSQGRGTSPNQETQYF.

V and J are TRBV7-9 and TRBJ1-5, with TRBD1 matching over 8 bases. This CDR3 has 17 amino acids. V shed 5 bases and J 1 base; nucleotides not matched to a gene: 10. Germline CDR1 and CDR2: SEHNR and FQNEAQ (reference sequence). Written as DNA, the CDR3 is TGTGCCAGCAGCCAATGGACAGGGTGGGGAAGCAATCAGCCCCAGCATTTT. This translates into CASSQWTGWGSNQPQHF.

The chain combines TRBV28 with TRBJ2-7; TRBD1 is a possible D gene (5 bases). The CDR3 extends over 16 amino acids. Germline V gene data show CDR1 as MDHEN and CDR2 as SYDVKM. Trimming took off 5 bases at V and 0 bases at J, with 17 bases between the two ends. This chain's CDR3 is CASSVLGQSSSYEQYF. For the CDR3, the DNA is TGTGCCAGCAGTGTTTTGGGGCAGTCGTCCTCCTACGAGCAGTACTTC.

The V and J genes are TRBV6-5 and TRBJ2-6; D not resolved. V was cut by 5 bases and J by 1 base, with 9 bases left in between. This CDR3 region has 15 residues. Germline V gene sequence: CDR1 MNHEY, CDR2 SVGAGI. As DNA, the CDR3 is TGTGCCAGCAGTCCCACTCTTTCTGGGGCCAACGTCCTGACTTTC. Protein: CASSPTLSGANVLTF.

This sequence joins TRBV2 and TRBJ1-1; 7 bases align to TRBD1. Germline loops: CDR1 SNHLY, CDR2 FYNNEI. The CDR3 consists of 14 residues. Germline trimming cut 5 bases from V and 2 bases from J; bases unmatched to any gene: 5. CDR3 DNA sequence: TGTGCCAGCAGTTCAGACAGGGTAAACACTGAAGCTTTCTTT. This gives the protein CASSSDRVNTEAFF. The full variable domain, in which reference TRBV2 and TRBJ1-1 provide the parts outside the CDR3, is EPEVTQTPSHQVTQMGQEVILRCVPISNHLYFYWYRQILGQKVEFLVSFYNNEISEKSEIFDDQFSVERPDGSNFTLKIRSTKLEDSAMYFCASSSDRVNTEAFFGQGTRLTVV.

DNA of the CDR3: TGTGCCAGCAGCTTGGGACGAGATACGCAGTATTTT. Its protein is CASSLGRDTQYF. The chain joins TRBV7-8 to TRBJ2-3, with D perhaps matching TRBD1 or TRBD2 (5 bases each). Germline lookup yields CDR1 SGHVS and CDR2 FQNEAQ. V shed 3 bases and J shed 5 bases, with 6 bases lying between them. The CDR3 covers 12 residues. The whole variable domain, remainder taken from reference TRBV7-8 and TRBJ2-3, is GAGVSQSPRYKVAKRGQDVALRCDPISGHVSLFWYQQALGQGPEFLTYFQNEAQLDKSGLPSDRFFAERPEGSVSTLKIQRTQQEDSAVYLCASSLGRDTQYFGPGTRLTVL.

The chain is built from TRBV27 and TRBJ2-3; D may be TRBD2 (5 bases). CDR1 MNHEY and CDR2 SMNVEV come from the germline V gene (reference sequence). This CDR3 is 16 amino acids long. V lost 2 bases, J lost 3 bases, and 15 bases lay in between. The CDR3: CASSLRRGFKTDTQYF. The CDR3 bases are TGTGCCAGCAGTTTAAGACGGGGATTCAAAACAGATACGCAGTATTTT.

This sequence joins TRBV5-1 and TRBJ2-1, with D uncertain. The CDR3 totals 12 residues. V shed 4 bases and J shed 3 bases, with 5 bases lying between them. Germline V gives CDR1 SGHRS, CDR2 YFSETQ. CDR3 region: CASSPNYNEQFF. CDR3 nucleotide sequence: TGCGCCAGCAGCCCGAACTACAATGAGCAGTTCTTC.

V and J are TRBV4-2 and TRBJ1-4, with D possibly TRBD1 on 5 matching bases. Per the germline V gene, CDR1 is LGHNA and CDR2 is YNFKEQ. The ends were cut back, 0 bases at V and 2 bases at J, with 16 bases in the middle. The length of the CDR3 is 18 residues. CDR3 sequence: CASSQDSREGWTNEKLFF. Written as DNA, the CDR3 is TGTGCCAGCAGCCAAGATTCCAGGGAGGGGTGGACTAATGAAAAACTGTTTTTT.

The chain couples TRBV7-2 to TRBJ1-1; tentatively, D is TRBD1 (5 bases). V dropped 5 bases and J dropped 1 base, with 11 bases sitting between them. The CDR3 is 14 amino acids. Germline V gives CDR1 SGHTA, CDR2 FQGNSA. CDR3 coding DNA: TGTGCCAGCAGCCGCGACAGCGCGAACACTGAAGCTTTCTTT. Its protein is CASSRDSANTEAFF.

Comments on this clone: The same CDR3 arises from other DNA sequences in this sample as well. The chain joins TRBV28 to TRBJ1-5; D might be TRBD1 (5 bases). The CDR3 loop spans 14 amino acids. Trimming took off 5 bases at V and 2 bases at J, with 10 bases between the two ends. The germline gives CDR1 MDHEN, CDR2 SYDVKM. This CDR3 is CASSPPGGNQPQHF. Written as DNA, the CDR3 is TGTGCCAGCAGTCCTCCGGGGGGCAATCAGCCCCAGCATTTT.

The chain carries TRBV27 and TRBJ2-1, with D perhaps matching TRBD1 (6 bases). The CDR3 contains 16 residues. Trimming pared 3 bases from V and 5 bases from J, leaving 17 bases between. Per germline, CDR1 MNHEY and CDR2 SMNVEV (reference sequence). CDR3 bases: TGTGCCAGCAGTTTCGGACAGACCAAGACCAACAATGAGCAGTTCTTC. Its protein is CASSFGQTKTNNEQFF.

The chain recombines TRBV5-5 with TRBJ2-3; the D is unclear. V was cut by 4 bases and J by 6 bases, with 15 bases left in between. This CDR3 comprises 14 residues. The germline V gene has CDR1 SGHKS and CDR2 YYEKEE (reference sequence). CDR3 amino acids: CASSPEGPGDTQYF. CDR3 nucleotides: TGTGCCAGCAGCCCCGAAGGACCCGGGGATACGCAGTATTTT.

This rearrangement joins TRBV11-3 to TRBJ2-2; 10 nucleotides match TRBD2. Germline CDR1 and CDR2: SGHNT and YENEEA. The CDR3 sequence is 15 residues long. Trimming took 10 bases from V and 7 from J; bases not matched to a gene: 12. CDR3 sequence: CATSGLASRGGELFF. The DNA of the CDR3 is TGTGCCACGTCGGGACTAGCGAGCCGGGGCGGGGAGCTGTTTTTT.

This sequence joins TRBV6-6 and TRBJ1-1; D is unclear. Germline V CDR1 and CDR2: MNHNY, SVGAGI (reference sequence). Trimming took off 5 bases at V and 0 bases at J, with 7 bases between the two ends. CDR3 length equals 13 residues. The CDR3 sequence is CASSTPMNTEAFF. In nucleotides, the CDR3 is TGTGCCAGCAGTACACCTATGAACACTGAAGCTTTCTTT.

V gene TRBV9 combines with J gene TRBJ1-6; 7 nucleotides align to TRBD1. The CDR3 extends over 15 amino acids. Germline V gives CDR1 SGDLS, CDR2 YYNGEE. V lost 4 bases and J lost 10; bases outside the gene matches: 11. CDR3 sequence reads: CASSLRGGSESPLHF. Here the CDR3 DNA reads TGTGCCAGCAGCCTCAGGGGGGGGAGTGAATCACCCCTCCACTTT.

Concerning this clone: This sample also contains other DNA sequences that code for the same CDR3. The rearrangement uses TRBV7-9 and TRBJ1-2, with TRBD1 matching over 7 bases. The CDR3 length is 14 residues. With V trimmed by 0 bases and J by 5 bases, 3 bases remained unmatched. Germline CDR1 reads SEHNR; CDR2 reads FQNEAQ (reference sequence). Here the CDR3 DNA reads TGTGCCAGCAGCTTAGCGGCAGGGGGGTATGGCTACACCTTC. It specifies CASSLAAGGYGYTF.

A few counts support this clone. The rearrangement joins TRBV14 to TRBJ2-1; TRBD2 is a possible D gene (6 bases). Trimming took 2 bases from V and 14 from J, leaving 16 bases between them. CDR1 and CDR2 from the germline V gene are SGHDN and FVKESK. CDR3 length: 13 residues. Here the CDR3 reads CASSQSWTTEKFF. The CDR3 DNA follows: TGTGCCAGCAGCCAATCTTGGACTACCGAAAAGTTCTTC.

This clone came up once. The rearrangement joins TRBV7-2 to TRBJ1-1; TRBD1 aligns across 7 bases. Germline CDR1 reads SGHTA; CDR2 reads FQGNSA. With 2 bases clipped from V and 5 bases from J, the junction kept 5 bases outside the gene matches. The CDR3 covers 14 residues. The CDR3 DNA is TGTGCCAGCAGCTTAACGGACAGGCGGACTGAAGCTTTCTTT. Encoded protein: CASSLTDRRTEAFF.